A selection of T cell receptor beta chains follows, all from one sample in a study of cytomegalovirus exposure and HLA in healthy donors. TCRdb's table, derived via immunoSEQ multiplex PCR, lists solely in-frame clones and lacks some. The sample holds 190,000 or so clones, roughly 88% seen once. Input material: PBMCs. Receptors were obtained from a woman in her twenties or thirties in good health and CMV-seropositive. The CDR3 runs from the conserved cysteine through the conserved F or W. Size tells how often a clone was seen (once, few, many) or the class of an expanded clone, and some rows leave it out.

size,J,V,CDR3
-,TRBJ2-7,TRBV29-1,CSVATGGRTYEQYF
-,TRBJ2-1,TRBV20-1,CSARADWEFF
-,TRBJ2-3,TRBV9,CASRRSGASTDTQYF
-,TRBJ1-3,TRBV5-1,CASSYDTMGHLDVDTIYF
-,TRBJ2-2,TRBV7-7,CASSPRANTGELFF
-,TRBJ1-2,TRBV28,CASSTTGGYNGYTF
few,TRBJ1-2,TRBV15,CATSRDLRSGYTF
-,TRBJ2-1,TRBV5-1,CASSLGTSGSNEQFF
few,TRBJ1-4,TRBV5-6,CASSFWDRDKKLFF
-,TRBJ2-7,TRBV7-9,CASSFQGSSYEQYF
-,TRBJ2-5,TRBV5-1,CASSAQPGLAEETQYF
-,TRBJ2-7,TRBV18,CASSPFRGSDDEQYF
-,TRBJ1-1,TRBV6-5,CASSNIEMNTEAFF
-,TRBJ2-5,TRBV25-1,CASSDPQTQYF
-,TRBJ2-7,TRBV2,CASSEWQGSYEQYF
-,TRBJ2-2,TRBV6-6,CASSYVAGLTGELFF
-,TRBJ1-2,TRBV28,CASRDTRGVNGYTF
once,TRBJ2-7,TRBV29-1,CSVLGREAYEQYF
-,TRBJ2-1,TRBV11-3,CASSPRQGEVGFHEQFF
-,TRBJ1-1,TRBV7-6,CASSWEAGGTEAFF
-,TRBJ2-3,TRBV19,CASSIRGQITDTQYF
once,TRBJ2-6,TRBV6-1,CASSEVAIQGAGANVLTF
few,TRBJ1-4,TRBV5-4,CASSLGRDEKLFF
-,TRBJ2-7,TRBV11-2,CASSPGLTSYEQYF
few,TRBJ1-2,TRBV5-1,CASSPMGGGYTF
few,TRBJ1-2,TRBV7-8,CASSWEGQGYTF
-,TRBJ1-1,TRBV19,CASSIRENTEAFF
-,TRBJ1-5,TRBV6-5,CASSPDRDQPQHF
-,TRBJ2-1,TRBV15,CATSEGLASGNEQFF
-,TRBJ1-5,TRBV27,CASSPVAGGNQPQHF
-,TRBJ2-1,TRBV15,CATSREVSTMKQFF
-,TRBJ1-2,TRBV5-1,CASSLEGQGRGYTF
-,TRBJ2-3,TRBV7-3,CASSRGLAVTDTQYF
-,TRBJ1-1,TRBV6-5,CASSYLAGGVSPSFF
-,TRBJ1-1,TRBV15,CATSLAGGNTEAFF
-,TRBJ1-4,TRBV2,CASSGGGGEKLFF
-,TRBJ1-4,TRBV5-6,CASSQDRVNEKLFF
few,TRBJ1-1,TRBV30,CAWTVLNTEAFF
-,TRBJ2-5,TRBV11-1,CASSLNPSGRAGTQYF
-,TRBJ2-7,TRBV7-9,CASTKDKYEQYF
-,TRBJ2-5,TRBV5-1,CASSWGSRGPQETQYF